Below are 18 T cell receptor beta chains sequenced from a single sample in a study of CD8+CD57+ T cells in acquired aplastic anemia. Researchers used genomic DNA as the template to profile TCR beta VDJ and CDR3. TCRdb recomputed calls from the reads with MiXCR, one row per CDR3 protein. The data show about 400,000 distinct CDR3 sequences, just under 70% seen once. Sequencing was done on a sample of sorted CD4+, CD8+, or CD8+CD57+ T cells (not recorded which) from PBMCs. All receptors come from a human donor in good health, serving as a control.

As DNA, the CDR3 is TGTGCCAGCATGGGACAGCCCTATGGCTACACCTTC. Encoded protein: CASMGQPYGYTF. The chain couples TRBV25-1 to TRBJ1-2; TRBD1 matches at 7 bases. Germline V gives CDR1 MGHDK, CDR2 SYGVNS. This CDR3 comprises 12 residues. V gave up 7 bases and J gave up 4 bases; unmatched junction bases: 3.

This clonotype was counted at least ten times. This chain uses TRBV12-3 or TRBV12-4 with TRBJ2-2; 12 nucleotides align to TRBD1. The CDR3 has 15 residues. V lost 8 bases to trimming and J lost 5 bases; unmatched junction nucleotides: 6. CDR3 loop: CASVSGQGATGELFF. In DNA form, the CDR3 reads TGTGCCAGCGTATCGGGACAGGGGGCAACCGGGGAGCTGTTTTTT.

A word on this clonotype: The conserved phenylalanine or tryptophan is not found at the CDR3 terminus, so this likely reflects a read error. V and J are TRBV14 and TRBJ1-2; D gene uncertain. The CDR3 runs to 14 residues. Per the germline V gene, CDR1 is SGHDN and CDR2 is FVKESK. CDR3 DNA: TGTGTCAGCAGCCAAGGTAAGGTAGGCTATGGCTACACCCTC. Its protein product is CVSSQGKVGYGYTL.

The rearrangement links TRBV7-3 to TRBJ1-2, with D possibly being TRBD1 (6 bases). V shed 3 bases and J shed 6 bases, with 20 bases lying between them. The CDR3 totals 16 residues. CDR1 and CDR2 from the germline V gene are SGHTA and FQGTGA. CDR3 in DNA: TGTGCCAGCAGCTTTGTCTCAGGGGCCGAGGACAATGGCTACACCTTC. Amino acid sequence: CASSFVSGAEDNGYTF.

The V call is TRBV20-1, the J call TRBJ1-5; possible D gene TRBD1, 6 bases. CDR1 and CDR2 from the germline V gene are DFQATT and SNEGSKA (reference sequence). CDR3 length equals 13 residues. The V and J ends lost 0 bases and 8 bases respectively, with 11 bases between them. CDR3 nucleotides: TGCAGTGCTAGAGATAGGGGGAGTGAGCCCCAGCATTTT. Translating it yields CSARDRGSEPQHF.

In this sample, this clonotype turned up many times. This rearrangement joins TRBV20-1 to TRBJ2-5; D not resolved. This CDR3 comprises 13 residues. V lost 3 bases and J 4 bases, leaving 12 bases between the germline ends. Germline CDR1 is DFQATT and CDR2 is SNEGSKA (reference sequence). The CDR3 DNA reads TGCAGTGCTAGGTTGGGCCTCCGAGAGACCCAGTACTTC. Protein: CSARLGLRETQYF.

In the case of this clonotype: This CDR3 is missing its conserved last phenylalanine or tryptophan, likely due to a read error. The chain has TRBV7-8 and TRBJ1-2; a possible D gene is TRBD1 (5 bases). The CDR3 loop spans 13 amino acids. The V gene's germline CDR1 is SGHVS and CDR2 FQNEAQ. The CDR3 here is CASSVFGTYGYTL. The CDR3 DNA reads TGTGCCAGCAGCGTATTTGGGACCTATGGGTACACCTTA.

The chain is built from TRBV4-3 and TRBJ1-2, with 9 bases fitting TRBD1. From germline, CDR1 is LGHNA and CDR2 YSLEER. The CDR3 totals 13 residues. V lost 7 bases and J lost 4; bases outside the gene matches: 4. The CDR3 DNA is TGCGCCAGCAACCGGGACAGGGTCTATGGCTACACCTTC. It specifies CASNRDRVYGYTF.

This clonotype has ten or more counts. The chain couples TRBV5-1 to TRBJ1-1; 7 positions match TRBD1. The CDR3 contains 12 residues. With 4 bases clipped from V and 7 bases from J, the junction kept 4 bases outside the gene matches. Germline V gene data show CDR1 as SGHRS and CDR2 as YFSETQ. CDR3 nucleotide sequence: TGCGCCAGCAGCCCCGACAGGGTTGAAGCTTTCTTT. Amino acid sequence: CASSPDRVEAFF.

The chain combines TRBV20-1 with TRBJ2-7, with a possible D match to TRBD2 (7 bases). The germline V gene encodes CDR1 DFQATT and CDR2 SNEGSKA (reference sequence). The CDR3 is 11 amino acids. The CDR3 sequence: CSVPEGGGQYF. CDR3 nucleotides: TGCAGCGTCCCAGAAGGGGGGGGGCAGTACTTC.

This clonotype appeared a single time. The chain carries TRBV7-8 and TRBJ1-3, with D hard to call. The CDR3 runs 19 residues. Trimming took off 5 bases at V and 0 bases at J, with 23 bases between the two ends. CDR1 and CDR2 (germline): SGHVS, FQNEAQ. The CDR3 DNA reads TGTGCCAGCAGCGTAGAGAGAAGACGGATGTGCGACTCTGGAAACACCATATATTTT. Protein: CASSVERRRMCDSGNTIYF.

The chain uses TRBV12-3 or TRBV12-4 and TRBJ2-3, with TRBD1 matching 7 bases. V shed 6 bases and J 2 bases; nucleotides not matched to a gene: 11. CDR3 length equals 16 residues. CDR3 sequence reads: CASSQGTAQLTDTQYF. The CDR3 DNA reads as TGTGCCAGCAGCCAAGGGACAGCACAGCTCACAGATACGCAGTATTTT.

This clonotype appeared many times. The V call is TRBV5-4, the J call TRBJ2-3; possibly TRBD1 for D (5 bases). The V gene lost 4 bases and the J gene lost 0 bases, with 12 bases spanning the gap. Germline V gene lookup returns CDR1 SGHNT and CDR2 YYREEE (reference sequence). The CDR3 length is 15 residues. CDR3 sequence reads: CASSDRTSSTDTQYF. The DNA for the CDR3 is TGTGCCAGCAGCGACCGGACATCTAGCACAGATACGCAGTATTTT.

This clonotype was counted at least ten times. This chain joins TRBV25-1 and TRBJ2-5; 10 nucleotides match TRBD1. V lost 8 bases to trimming and J lost 2 bases; unmatched junction nucleotides: 8. This CDR3 spans 15 amino acids. Germline lookup yields CDR1 MGHDK and CDR2 SYGVNS. The CDR3 spells CASDRGQQGQETQYF. CDR3 sequence (DNA): TGTGCCAGCGACAGGGGGCAGCAGGGACAAGAGACCCAGTACTTC.

This sequence joins TRBV5-1 and TRBJ2-5; D may be TRBD1 (5 bases). Looked up from germline, CDR1 is SGHRS and CDR2 is YFSETQ. Trimming stripped 3 bases from V and 1 base from J, with 19 bases between. This CDR3 has 17 amino acids. In nucleotides, the CDR3 is TGCGCCAGCAGCTCTGGTACTCTTTGGGGCGCCCAAGAGACCCAGTACTTC. Its translation is CASSSGTLWGAQETQYF. Drawing the rest from reference TRBV5-1 and TRBJ2-5, the complete variable domain is KAGVTQTPRYLIKTRGQQVTLSCSPISGHRSVSWYQQTPGQGLQFLFEYFSETQRNKGNFPGRFSGRQFSNSRSEMNVSTLELGDSALYLCASSSGTLWGAQETQYFGPGTRLLVL.

This clonotype was seen repeatedly, ten times or more. The V and J genes are TRBV30 and TRBJ1-1; D not resolved. Deletions cut 1 base from V and 2 bases from J, with 8 bases between. The CDR3 extends over 13 amino acids. Germline V gene lookup returns CDR1 GTSNPN and CDR2 SVGIG (reference sequence). CDR3 protein: CAWSELTNTEAFF. In DNA, the CDR3 is TGTGCCTGGAGTGAGCTTACCAACACTGAAGCTTTCTTT.

The chain links TRBV20-1 to TRBJ1-2, with D unclear. CDR3 length: 12 residues. The ends were cut back, 2 bases at V and 7 bases at J, with 11 bases in the middle. CDR1 is DFQATT and CDR2 is SNEGSKA in the germline V gene (reference sequence). This chain's CDR3 is CSARLGWGGYTF. The CDR3 DNA follows: TGCAGTGCTAGATTGGGGTGGGGTGGCTACACCTTC.

Note on this clonotype: A junction boundary mismatches the germline segment, possibly from a read error. V and J are TRBV20-1 and TRBJ1-1; D uncertain. Looked up from germline, CDR1 is DFQATT and CDR2 is SNEGSKA (reference sequence). The CDR3 has 12 residues. The CDR3 spells CSAHKTDTEAFF. The DNA for the CDR3 is TGCAGTGCCCATAAAACAGACACTGAAGCCTTCTTT.